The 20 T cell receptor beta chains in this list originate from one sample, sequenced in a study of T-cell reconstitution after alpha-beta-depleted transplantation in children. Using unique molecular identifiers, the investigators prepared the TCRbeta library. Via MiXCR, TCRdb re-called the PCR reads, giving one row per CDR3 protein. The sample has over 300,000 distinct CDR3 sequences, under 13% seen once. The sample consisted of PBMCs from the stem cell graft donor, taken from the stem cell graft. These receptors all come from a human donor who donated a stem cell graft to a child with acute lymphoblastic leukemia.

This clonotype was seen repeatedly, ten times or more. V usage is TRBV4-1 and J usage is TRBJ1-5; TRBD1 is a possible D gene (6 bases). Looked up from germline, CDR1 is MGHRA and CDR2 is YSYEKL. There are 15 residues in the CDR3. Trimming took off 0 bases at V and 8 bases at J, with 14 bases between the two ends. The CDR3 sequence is CASSQEGIGGEPQHF. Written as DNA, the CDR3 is TGCGCCAGCAGCCAAGAAGGTATAGGGGGAGAGCCCCAGCATTTT.

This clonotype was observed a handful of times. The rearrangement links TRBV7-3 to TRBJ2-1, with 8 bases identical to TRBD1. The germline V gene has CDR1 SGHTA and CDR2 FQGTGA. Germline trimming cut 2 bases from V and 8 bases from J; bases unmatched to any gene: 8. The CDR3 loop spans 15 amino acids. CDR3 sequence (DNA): TGTGCCAGCAGCTTACAGCAGGGGGCCCGGGATGAGCAGTTCTTC. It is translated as CASSLQQGARDEQFF.

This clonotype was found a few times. Here the CDR3 DNA reads TGTGCCACCAGCAGATTCGGCCAAGGGGATGGCTACACCTTC. Encoded protein: CATSRFGQGDGYTF. This rearrangement joins TRBV15 to TRBJ1-2; D is perhaps TRBD1 (5 bases). V dropped 2 bases and J dropped 6 bases, with 13 bases sitting between them. Germline lookup yields CDR1 LNHNV and CDR2 YYDKDF (reference sequence). The CDR3 sequence is 14 residues long.

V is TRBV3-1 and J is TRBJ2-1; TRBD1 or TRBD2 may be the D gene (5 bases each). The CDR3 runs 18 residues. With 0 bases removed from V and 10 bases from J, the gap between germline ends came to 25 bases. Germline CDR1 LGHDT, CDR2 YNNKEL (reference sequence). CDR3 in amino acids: CASSQEVRAALSDSEQFF. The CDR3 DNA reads TGTGCCAGCAGCCAAGAGGTCAGGGCCGCCCTCTCGGACTCGGAGCAGTTCTTC.

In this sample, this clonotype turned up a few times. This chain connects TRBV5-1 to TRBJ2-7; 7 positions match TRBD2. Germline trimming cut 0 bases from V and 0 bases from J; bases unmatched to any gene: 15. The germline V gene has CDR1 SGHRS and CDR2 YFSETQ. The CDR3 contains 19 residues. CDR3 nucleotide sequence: TGCGCCAGCAGCTTGGGGACGGCCAGCGCTAGCGGTTCCTCCTACGAGCAGTACTTC. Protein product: CASSLGTASASGSSYEQYF.

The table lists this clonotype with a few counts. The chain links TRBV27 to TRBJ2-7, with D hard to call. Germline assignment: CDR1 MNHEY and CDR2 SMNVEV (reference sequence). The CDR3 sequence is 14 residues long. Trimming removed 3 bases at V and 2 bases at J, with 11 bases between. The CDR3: CASSFMDRTYEQYF. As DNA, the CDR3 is TGTGCCAGCAGTTTTATGGACCGCACCTACGAGCAGTACTTC.

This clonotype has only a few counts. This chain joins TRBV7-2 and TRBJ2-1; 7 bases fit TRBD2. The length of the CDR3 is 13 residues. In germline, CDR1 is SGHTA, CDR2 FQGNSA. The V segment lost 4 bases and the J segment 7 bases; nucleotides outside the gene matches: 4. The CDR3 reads CASSWGGANEQFF. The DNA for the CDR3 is TGTGCCAGCAGCTGGGGAGGGGCGAATGAGCAGTTCTTC.

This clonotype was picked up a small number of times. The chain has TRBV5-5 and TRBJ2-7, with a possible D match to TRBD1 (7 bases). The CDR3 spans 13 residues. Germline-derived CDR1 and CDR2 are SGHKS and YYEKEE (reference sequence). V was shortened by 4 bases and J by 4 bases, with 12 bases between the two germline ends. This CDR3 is CASSGGDRYEQYF. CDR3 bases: TGTGCCAGCAGCGGAGGGGACAGATACGAGCAGTACTTC.

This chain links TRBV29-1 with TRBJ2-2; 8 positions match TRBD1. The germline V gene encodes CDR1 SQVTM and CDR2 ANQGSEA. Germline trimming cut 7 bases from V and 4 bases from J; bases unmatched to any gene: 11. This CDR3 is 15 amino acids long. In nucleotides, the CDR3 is TGCAGCGCCGGGGGTCAGGGGGCCCTCACCGGGGAGCTGTTTTTT. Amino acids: CSAGGQGALTGELFF.

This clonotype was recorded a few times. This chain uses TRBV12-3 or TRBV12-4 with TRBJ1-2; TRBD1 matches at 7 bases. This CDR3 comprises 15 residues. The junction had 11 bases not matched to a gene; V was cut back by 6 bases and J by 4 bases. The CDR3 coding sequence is TGTGCCAGCAGCCACGGGGAGGGGGCCTCCTATGGCTACACCTTC. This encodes CASSHGEGASYGYTF.

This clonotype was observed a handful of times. The CDR3 protein is CASSRLTGVSPGELFF. CDR3 DNA sequence: TGCGCCAGCAGCCGTTTGACAGGGGTCTCGCCCGGGGAGCTGTTTTTT. The genes are TRBV4-1 and TRBJ2-2; 8 positions match TRBD1. Germline assignment: CDR1 MGHRA and CDR2 YSYEKL. CDR3 length equals 16 residues. V was pared by 4 bases and J by 6 bases, with 10 bases of the junction left unmatched.

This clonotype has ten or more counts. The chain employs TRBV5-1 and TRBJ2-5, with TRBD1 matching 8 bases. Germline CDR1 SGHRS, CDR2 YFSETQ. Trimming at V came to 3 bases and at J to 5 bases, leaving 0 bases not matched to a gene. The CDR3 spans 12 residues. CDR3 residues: CASSWDRETQYF. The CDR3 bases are TGCGCCAGCAGCTGGGACAGGGAGACCCAGTACTTC.

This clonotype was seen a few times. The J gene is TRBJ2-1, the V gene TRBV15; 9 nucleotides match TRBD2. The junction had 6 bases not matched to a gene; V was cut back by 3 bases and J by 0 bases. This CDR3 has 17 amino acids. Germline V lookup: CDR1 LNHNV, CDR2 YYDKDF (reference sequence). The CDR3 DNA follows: TGTGCCACCAGCAGGACTAGCGGCCCGAGCTCCTACAATGAGCAGTTCTTC. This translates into CATSRTSGPSSYNEQFF.

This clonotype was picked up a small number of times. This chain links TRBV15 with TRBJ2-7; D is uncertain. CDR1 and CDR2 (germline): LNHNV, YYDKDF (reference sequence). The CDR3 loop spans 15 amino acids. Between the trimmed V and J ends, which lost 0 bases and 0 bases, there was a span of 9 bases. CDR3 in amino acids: CATSRDRTSSYEQYF. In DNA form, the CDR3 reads TGTGCCACCAGCAGAGATCGGACCTCCTCCTACGAGCAGTACTTC.

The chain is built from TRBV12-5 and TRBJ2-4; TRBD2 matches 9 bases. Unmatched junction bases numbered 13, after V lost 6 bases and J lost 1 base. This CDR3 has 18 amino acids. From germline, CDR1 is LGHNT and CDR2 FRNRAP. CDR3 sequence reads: CASGRTSDFLGAKNIQYF. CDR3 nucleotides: TGTGCTAGTGGACGGACTAGCGACTTCTTGGGGGCCAAAAACATTCAGTACTTC. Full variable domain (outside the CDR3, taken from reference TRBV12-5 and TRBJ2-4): DARVTQTPRHKVTEMGQEVTMRCQPILGHNTVFWYRQTMMQGLELLAYFRNRAPLDDSGMPKDRFSAEMPDATLATLKIQPSEPRDSAVYFCASGRTSDFLGAKNIQYFGAGTRLSVL.

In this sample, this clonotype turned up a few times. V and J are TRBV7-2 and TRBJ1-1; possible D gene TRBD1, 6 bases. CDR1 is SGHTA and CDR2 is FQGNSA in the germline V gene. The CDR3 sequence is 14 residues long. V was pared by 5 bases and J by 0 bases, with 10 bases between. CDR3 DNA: TGTGCCAGCAGCGTCAGGGGTTTGAACACTGAAGCTTTCTTT. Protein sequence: CASSVRGLNTEAFF.

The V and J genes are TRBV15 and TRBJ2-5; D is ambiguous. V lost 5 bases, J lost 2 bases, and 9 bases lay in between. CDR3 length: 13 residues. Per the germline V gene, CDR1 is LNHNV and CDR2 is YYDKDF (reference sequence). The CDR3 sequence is CATSHKLQETQYF. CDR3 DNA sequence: TGTGCCACCAGCCACAAACTACAAGAGACCCAGTACTTC.

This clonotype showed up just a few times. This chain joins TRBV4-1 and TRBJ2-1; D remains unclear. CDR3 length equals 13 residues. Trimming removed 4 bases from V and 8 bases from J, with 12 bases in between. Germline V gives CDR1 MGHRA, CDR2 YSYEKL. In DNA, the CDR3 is TGCGCCAGCAGCCTGGCACGACCGGATGAGCAGTTCTTC. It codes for CASSLARPDEQFF.

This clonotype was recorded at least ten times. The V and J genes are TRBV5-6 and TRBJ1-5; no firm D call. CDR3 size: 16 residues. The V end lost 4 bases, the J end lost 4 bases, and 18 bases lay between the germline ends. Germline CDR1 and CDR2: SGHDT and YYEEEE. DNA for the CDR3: TGTGCCAGCAGCCTGAGACCCGCCGTTGGGAATCAGCCCCAGCATTTT. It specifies CASSLRPAVGNQPQHF.

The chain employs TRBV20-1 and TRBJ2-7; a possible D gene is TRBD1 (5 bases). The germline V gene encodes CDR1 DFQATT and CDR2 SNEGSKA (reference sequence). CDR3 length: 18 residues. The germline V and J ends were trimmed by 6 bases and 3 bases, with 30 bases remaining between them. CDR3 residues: CSALVFDVQGLNYYEQYF. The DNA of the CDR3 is TGCAGTGCGTTGGTATTTGACGTTCAGGGCTTGAATTACTACGAGCAGTACTTC.